This TCR beta chain was recorded in a study of control samples from healthy donors and cancer patients. Sequenced by immunoSEQ multiplex PCR; TCRdb stores in-frame clones only, minus some. The table includes tens of thousands of clones, 94% detected once. CDR3 length: 15 residues. Germline-derived CDR1 and CDR2 are WSHSY and SAAADI. Trimming removed 7 bases from V and 0 bases from J, with 15 bases in between. This sequence was found in a man between 25 and 39 years old in good health. The gene calls are TRBV10-2 and TRBJ1-1; D unresolved. Sequenced material: blood. The CDR3 DNA sequence: TGCGCCAGCACCCCCACCTGGCGGGTGAACACTGAAGCTTTCTTT. This encodes CASTPTWRVNTEAFF.